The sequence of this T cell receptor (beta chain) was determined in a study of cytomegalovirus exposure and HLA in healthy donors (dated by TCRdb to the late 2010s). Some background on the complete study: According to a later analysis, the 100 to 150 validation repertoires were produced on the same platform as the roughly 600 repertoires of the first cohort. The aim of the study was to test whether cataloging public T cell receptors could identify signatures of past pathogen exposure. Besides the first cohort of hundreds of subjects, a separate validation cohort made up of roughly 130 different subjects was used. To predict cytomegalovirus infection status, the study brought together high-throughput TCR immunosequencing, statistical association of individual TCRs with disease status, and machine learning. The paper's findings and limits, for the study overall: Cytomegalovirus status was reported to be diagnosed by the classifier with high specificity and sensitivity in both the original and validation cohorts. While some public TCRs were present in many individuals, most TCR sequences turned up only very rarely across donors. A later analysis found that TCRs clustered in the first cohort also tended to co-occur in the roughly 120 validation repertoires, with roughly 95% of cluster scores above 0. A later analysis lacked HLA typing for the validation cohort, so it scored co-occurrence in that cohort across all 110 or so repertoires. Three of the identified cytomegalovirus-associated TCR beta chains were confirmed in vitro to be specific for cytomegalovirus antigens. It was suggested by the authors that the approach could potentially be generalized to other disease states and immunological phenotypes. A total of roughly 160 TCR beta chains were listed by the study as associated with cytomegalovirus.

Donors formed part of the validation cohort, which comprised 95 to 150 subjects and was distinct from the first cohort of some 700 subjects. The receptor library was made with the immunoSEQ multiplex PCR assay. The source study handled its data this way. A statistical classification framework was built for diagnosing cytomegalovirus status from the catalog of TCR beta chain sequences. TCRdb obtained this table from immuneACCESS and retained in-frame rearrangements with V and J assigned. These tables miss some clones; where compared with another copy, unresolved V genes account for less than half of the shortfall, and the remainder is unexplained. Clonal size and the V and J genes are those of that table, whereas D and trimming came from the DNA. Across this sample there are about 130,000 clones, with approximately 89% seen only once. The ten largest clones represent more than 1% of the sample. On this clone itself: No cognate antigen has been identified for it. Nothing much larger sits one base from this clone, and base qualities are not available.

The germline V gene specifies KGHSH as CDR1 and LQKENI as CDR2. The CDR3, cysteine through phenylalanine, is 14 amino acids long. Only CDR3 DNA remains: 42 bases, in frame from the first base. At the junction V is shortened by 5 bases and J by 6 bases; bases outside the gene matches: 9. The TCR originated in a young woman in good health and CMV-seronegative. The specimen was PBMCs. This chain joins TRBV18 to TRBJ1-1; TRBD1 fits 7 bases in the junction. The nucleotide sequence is TGTGCCAGCTCATCCACAGGGGTGGTGGCTGAAGCTTTCTTT. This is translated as CASSSTGVVAEAFF. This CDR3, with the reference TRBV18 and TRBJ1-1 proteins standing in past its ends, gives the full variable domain NAGVMQNPRHLVRRRGQEARLRCSPMKGHSHVYWYRQLPEEGLKFMVYLQKENIIDESGMPKERFSAEFPKEGPSILRIQQVVRGDSAAYFCASSSTGVVAEAFFGQGTRLTVV.